The 5 T cell receptor beta chains presented below share a single source sample, sequenced in a study of B cell selection in AIRE deficiency (dated by TCRdb to between 2018 and 2021). Conventional CD4 T cells were sorted as cells that were CD4+CD127+. The method behind the library was the immunoSEQ multiplex PCR assay. TCRdb's version of the immuneACCESS table is confined to in-frame rearrangements and falls short of the full clone set. An unresolved V gene accounts for under half of the shortfall where checked; the remainder is of unknown origin. Recorded for this sample are some 27,000 clones; 95% of them occurred a single time. Jointly, the top ten make up 0.2% to 0.3% of the sample. The sample consisted of CD4+CD127+ conventional T cells sorted from PBMCs. The origin of the receptors is a human donor in good health.

This clone was observed a few times. CDR3 in amino acids: CSAGSWRAQYF. Here the CDR3 DNA reads TGCAGTGCGGGCTCGTGGAGGGCCCAGTACTTC. The chain recombines TRBV20-1 with TRBJ2-5; a possible D gene is TRBD2 (6 bases). The CDR3 has 11 amino acids. Germline CDR1 reads DFQATT; CDR2 reads SNEGSKA (reference sequence). V lost 6 bases and J 9 bases, leaving 14 bases between the germline ends.

The V gene is TRBV16, the J gene TRBJ1-1, with unresolved D. This CDR3 is built from 13 residues. Germline lookup yields CDR1 KGHSY and CDR2 FQNENV. V was cut by 5 bases and J by 1 base, with 8 bases left in between. The CDR3: CASSLGRNTEAFF. CDR3 DNA: TGTGCCAGCAGCTTAGGCCGGAACACTGAAGCTTTCTTT.

The rearrangement joins TRBV19 to TRBJ1-3; D unresolved. CDR1 LNHDA and CDR2 SQIVND come from the germline V gene (reference sequence). This CDR3 contains 14 residues. Trimming took off 9 bases at V and 0 bases at J, with 12 bases between the two ends. For the CDR3, the DNA is TGTGCCAGCAGCCCCGACAACTCTGGAAACACCATATATTTT. This encodes CASSPDNSGNTIYF.

V usage is TRBV5-6 and J usage is TRBJ1-2, with D uncertain. Germline V lookup: CDR1 SGHDT, CDR2 YYEEEE. V was cut by 2 bases and J by 1 base, with 9 bases left in between. CDR3 length equals 14 residues. For the CDR3, the DNA is TGTGCCAGCAGCTTAAGAGGGATTAACTATGGCTACACCTTC. It codes for CASSLRGINYGYTF. Combining the CDR3 with reference TRBV5-6 and TRBJ1-2 gives the whole variable domain DAGVTQSPTHLIKTRGQQVTLRCSPKSGHDTVSWYQQALGQGPQFIFQYYEEEERQRGNFPDRFSGHQFPNYSSELNVNALLLGDSALYLCASSLRGINYGYTFGSGTRLTVV.

The gene calls are TRBV28 and TRBJ2-5; D is unresolved. CDR1 MDHEN and CDR2 SYDVKM come from the germline V gene. V was trimmed by 3 bases and J by 11 bases, leaving 13 bases between them. The CDR3 has 12 residues. CDR3 coding DNA: TGTGCCAGCAGTTTGTCGCTTGGAGAGCAGTACTTC. It encodes CASSLSLGEQYF.